The rows below give T cell receptor beta chains drawn from one sample of a study of PD-L1 blockade in urothelial cancer. Libraries were prepared by immunoSEQ multiplex PCR; TCRdb keeps only in-frame clonotypes and omits some of them. The sample shows more than 60,000 clones, 88% of them seen only once. The sequencing here drew on PBMCs, taken around atezolizumab (anti-PD-L1) treatment. The receptor set was obtained from a man in his fifties or sixties with urothelial cancer. Each CDR3 is given with its conserved first and last residue. D genes are given only for firm matches. The size field is filled for only some rows; it gives once, few, many or a size class.

J gene	D gene	clone size	V gene	CDR3 protein	CDR3 DNA
TRBJ2-5	NA	NA	TRBV5-1	CASSLGGPETQYF	TGCGCCAGCAGCTTGGGGGGCCCAGAGACCCAGTACTTC
TRBJ1-1	NA	once	TRBV7-2	CASSPLRVGTEAFF	TGTGCCAGCAGCCCTCTCAGGGTTGGGACTGAAGCTTTCTTT
TRBJ2-3	TRBD1	NA	TRBV5-8	CASSLGQGADTQYF	TGTGCCAGCAGCTTGGGGCAGGGGGCAGATACGCAGTATTTT
TRBJ1-6	NA	NA	TRBV2	CASKAPHSPLHF	TGTGCCAGCAAAGCCCCGCATTCACCCCTCCACTTT
TRBJ2-3	TRBD2	NA	TRBV19	CASSRAGLAGTDTQYF	TGTGCCAGTAGTAGGGCGGGACTAGCGGGCACAGATACGCAGTATTTT
TRBJ2-5	TRBD2	NA	TRBV20-1	CSAVGGETQYF	TGCAGTGCTGTCGGGGGGGAGACCCAGTACTTC
TRBJ2-7	NA	NA	TRBV6-1	CAFLSGHHFSYEQYF	TGTGCCTTTCTATCGGGACACCATTTCTCCTACGAGCAGTACTTC
TRBJ1-1	TRBD1	NA	TRBV28	CASSPDRVAPEAFF	TGTGCCAGCAGTCCGGACAGGGTGGCCCCTGAAGCTTTCTTT
TRBJ1-2	NA	NA	TRBV28	CASSSTRNYGYTF	TGTGCCAGCAGTTCGACAAGGAACTATGGCTACACCTTC
TRBJ2-7	NA	NA	TRBV29-1	CSVASGLPPYEQYF	TGCAGCGTTGCATCGGGACTTCCCCCCTACGAGCAGTACTTC
TRBJ2-7	TRBD1	NA	TRBV5-6	CASRNRGLSYEQYF	TGTGCCAGCAGGAACAGGGGGCTCTCCTACGAGCAGTACTTC
TRBJ2-6	NA	NA	TRBV5-1	CASSFGGLSGANVLTF	TGCGCCAGCAGCTTTGGAGGACTCTCTGGGGCCAACGTCCTGACTTTC
TRBJ2-7	NA	NA	TRBV18	CASSQGSQAYEQYF	TGTGCCAGCTCTCAGGGGTCCCAGGCCTACGAGCAGTACTTC
TRBJ2-1	NA	NA	TRBV5-6	CATNELGGNEQFF	TGTGCCACCAACGAACTAGGGGGCAATGAGCAGTTCTTC
TRBJ2-5	TRBD2	NA	TRBV6-1	CASSEGSGGGETQYF	TGTGCCAGCAGTGAAGGGAGCGGGGGGGGAGAGACCCAGTACTTC
TRBJ1-5	NA	NA	TRBV19	CASSINWGVNQPQHF	TGTGCCAGTAGTATAAATTGGGGGGTGAATCAGCCCCAGCATTTT
TRBJ1-1	NA	NA	TRBV5-6	CASSLDQVTGGAFF	TGTGCCAGCAGCTTGGATCAAGTAACCGGAGGTGCTTTCTTT
TRBJ1-2	NA	NA	TRBV4-1	CASSQDEGAGGYGYTF	TGCGCCAGCAGCCAAGATGAAGGAGCTGGCGGCTATGGCTACACCTTC
TRBJ1-5	NA	few	TRBV2	CASSGPGNRGNQPQHF	TGTGCCAGCAGTGGCCCAGGGAACAGGGGCAATCAGCCCCAGCATTTT
TRBJ2-1	NA	NA	TRBV2	CASSERDFYNEQFF	TGTGCCAGCAGTGAGAGGGACTTTTACAATGAGCAGTTCTTC
TRBJ2-2	TRBD2	NA	TRBV2	CASKNSGAGTGELFF	TGTGCCAGCAAAAACAGCGGGGCGGGCACCGGGGAGCTGTTTTTT
TRBJ1-3	NA	NA	TRBV5-1	CASSLVTGSGNTIYF	TGCGCCAGCAGCTTGGTAACAGGGTCCGGAAACACCATATATTTT
TRBJ1-5	NA	NA	TRBV5-6	CASSLAGLGSNQPQHF	TGTGCCAGCAGCTTGGCAGGGTTAGGAAGCAATCAGCCCCAGCATTTT
TRBJ2-2	TRBD2	NA	TRBV7-2	CASSMGLAGGAAGELFF	TGTGCCAGCAGCATGGGACTAGCGGGGGGGGCTGCCGGGGAGCTGTTTTTT
TRBJ2-7	TRBD2	NA	TRBV7-8	CASSPRTSGSYEQYF	TGTGCCAGCAGCCCTCGGACTAGCGGGAGCTACGAGCAGTACTTC
TRBJ1-2	NA	NA	TRBV15	CATSRVSGSGSNYGYTF	TGTGCCACCAGCAGAGTCTCGGGCAGCGGATCTAACTATGGCTACACCTTC
TRBJ2-1	TRBD2	NA	TRBV18	CASSPGLAGVGWDEQFF	TGTGCCAGCTCACCGGGACTAGCGGGAGTAGGGTGGGATGAGCAGTTCTTC
TRBJ2-5	TRBD1	NA	TRBV6-1	CASSEGQGPVETQYF	TGTGCCAGCAGTGAGGGACAGGGACCCGTAGAGACCCAGTACTTC
TRBJ1-1	NA	NA	TRBV18	CASSPQPQGSGEAFF	TGTGCCAGCTCACCCCAACCACAGGGATCCGGTGAAGCTTTCTTT
TRBJ2-7	NA	NA	TRBV7-9	CASSSTGYEQYF	TGTGCCAGCAGCTCGACAGGCTACGAGCAGTACTTC
TRBJ2-5	NA	once	TRBV7-8	CASSKYRAHAQYF	TGTGCCAGCAGCAAATACAGGGCCCATGCCCAGTACTTC
TRBJ2-3	NA	NA	TRBV11-1	CASSLHPRTDTQYF	TGTGCCAGCAGCTTACACCCGCGTACAGATACGCAGTATTTT
TRBJ2-1	TRBD2	once	TRBV10-1	CASSERTSVYNEQFF	TGCGCCAGCAGTGAAAGGACTAGCGTATACAATGAGCAGTTCTTC
TRBJ2-1	TRBD1	NA	TRBV25-1	CASSETGTGNNEQFF	TGTGCCAGCAGTGAGACCGGGACAGGGAACAATGAGCAGTTCTTC
TRBJ1-2	TRBD1	NA	TRBV19	CASSSRTGGRGGYTF	TGTGCCAGTAGTTCGCGGACAGGGGGCCGGGGAGGCTACACCTTC
TRBJ1-3	NA	NA	TRBV19	CASSDSGNSGNTIYF	TGTGCCAGTAGCGACTCGGGGAACTCTGGAAACACCATATATTTT
TRBJ1-4	NA	once	TRBV4-3	CASSHRGEKLFF	TGCGCCAGCAGCCACAGGGGTGAAAAACTGTTTTTT
TRBJ2-7	NA	NA	TRBV7-2	CASSLTAFDTYEQYF	TGTGCCAGCAGCTTAACGGCCTTTGACACCTACGAGCAGTACTTC
TRBJ2-7	NA	NA	TRBV30	CAWSVGNYEQYF	TGTGCCTGGAGTGTCGGGAACTACGAGCAGTACTTC
TRBJ2-4	TRBD1	NA	TRBV9	CASSTGQQNIQYF	TGTGCCAGCAGCACGGGACAGCAAAACATTCAGTACTTC
TRBJ1-1	TRBD1	once	TRBV5-1	CASKLTGLNTEAFF	TGCGCCAGCAAGTTGACAGGGCTGAACACTGAAGCTTTCTTT
TRBJ2-1	TRBD2	few	TRBV7-3	CASSSLFAGENNEQFF	TGTGCCAGCAGCTCCCTTTTCGCGGGAGAGAACAATGAGCAGTTCTTC
TRBJ2-2	TRBD1	NA	TRBV10-3	CAISGDRERPGELFF	TGTGCCATCAGTGGGGACAGGGAACGTCCCGGGGAGCTGTTTTTT
TRBJ1-5	NA	NA	TRBV30	CAWSSVGATSNQPQHF	TGTGCCTGGAGTAGTGTTGGGGCTACAAGCAATCAGCCCCAGCATTTT
TRBJ2-7	NA	NA	TRBV6-6	CASRGGEGGSYEQYF	TGTGCCAGCAGGGGAGGTGAAGGTGGATCCTACGAGCAGTACTTC
TRBJ2-3	TRBD2	NA	TRBV28	CASSPRRGAGGPDTQYF	TGTGCCAGCAGTCCCAGGAGGGGAGCGGGAGGGCCAGATACGCAGTATTTT
TRBJ1-1	NA	NA	TRBV7-9	CASSLRAGVNTEAFF	TGTGCCAGCAGCTTAAGGGCGGGGGTAAACACTGAAGCTTTCTTT
TRBJ2-7	TRBD2	NA	TRBV5-1	CASSQTSGSDEQYF	TGCGCCAGCAGCCAGACTAGCGGGAGTGACGAGCAGTACTTC
TRBJ2-1	NA	NA	TRBV19	CASIGRPNVDEQFF	TGTGCCAGTATTGGCAGGCCAAACGTGGATGAGCAGTTCTTC
TRBJ2-2	TRBD2	NA	TRBV28	CASSAPVGAGSNTGELFF	TGTGCCAGCAGTGCCCCTGTAGGAGCGGGGTCGAACACCGGGGAGCTGTTTTTT
TRBJ1-3	NA	NA	TRBV6-6	CASSYSKGVKGNTIYF	TGTGCCAGCAGTTACTCGAAAGGGGTGAAAGGAAACACCATATATTTT
TRBJ2-3	TRBD1	NA	TRBV10-1	CASSSTGAIRGQSTDTQYF	TGCGCCAGCAGTTCGACAGGGGCGATTCGGGGTCAGAGCACAGATACGCAGTATTTT
TRBJ2-7	NA	NA	TRBV5-4	CASSTKTRESAYEQYF	TGTGCCAGCAGCACCAAGACTAGAGAGAGCGCCTACGAGCAGTACTTC
TRBJ2-5	TRBD2	NA	TRBV7-6	CASSGTSGGAGETQYF	TGTGCCAGCAGTGGTACTAGCGGGGGGGCCGGGGAGACCCAGTACTTC
TRBJ1-5	NA	few	TRBV28	CASSLGGAGNQPQHF	TGTGCCAGCAGTTTAGGGGGCGCCGGCAATCAGCCCCAGCATTTT
TRBJ2-7	TRBD1	NA	TRBV11-2	CASSRTGTYEQYF	TGTGCCAGCAGCCGGACAGGGACCTACGAGCAGTACTTC
TRBJ2-7	NA	NA	TRBV6-5	CASNLASPPGDEQYF	TGTGCCAGCAACCTCGCATCTCCCCCGGGTGACGAGCAGTACTTC
TRBJ1-1	TRBD1	NA	TRBV2	CASSEAQGWTEAFF	TGTGCCAGCAGTGAGGCACAGGGGTGGACTGAAGCTTTCTTT
TRBJ1-1	NA	NA	TRBV5-5	CASSLFSYTEAFF	TGTGCCAGCAGCTTGTTCTCGTACACTGAAGCTTTCTTT
TRBJ1-5	TRBD1	NA	TRBV4-1	CASSQYNGTGNQPQHF	TGCGCCAGCAGCCAATATAACGGGACAGGGAACCAGCCCCAGCATTTT